This TCR beta chain was captured in a study of beta chain features in type 1 diabetes. For the study at large: Sorted cells examined across all samples numbered some 98 million. Findings of the study overall: In patients and controls equally, PCR might favor templates that are shorter. Healthy donors had naive, central memory and Treg TCRB repertoires that appeared less similar than those seen among patients. TCRB CDR3 length was moderately but significantly reduced in all four CD4+ subsets of Type 1 diabetes patients.

The authors reverse transcribed all of the isolated RNA, so sequencing captured expressed TCRB transcripts. The protocol was immunoSEQ multiplex PCR, while the TCRdb copy is restricted to in-frame clones and leaves out a portion. The sample lists almost 350,000 clones, approximately 9.7% seen once, with roughly 1% in the top ten. Worth noting for this clone: The antigen remains unidentified.

V lost 9 bases to trimming and J lost 4 bases, with 13 bases between them. Germline V gives CDR1 MNHEY, CDR2 SVGAGI. This CDR3 has 14 amino acids. The rearrangement joins TRBV6-5 to TRBJ1-6, with D hard to call. Material: central memory CD4+ T cells from blood. The sequence derives from a man in his thirties or forties with type 1 diabetes. As DNA, the CDR3 is TGTGCCAGTGGGAGCAGTGGATATAATTCACCCCTCCACTTT. This translates into CASGSSGYNSPLHF.